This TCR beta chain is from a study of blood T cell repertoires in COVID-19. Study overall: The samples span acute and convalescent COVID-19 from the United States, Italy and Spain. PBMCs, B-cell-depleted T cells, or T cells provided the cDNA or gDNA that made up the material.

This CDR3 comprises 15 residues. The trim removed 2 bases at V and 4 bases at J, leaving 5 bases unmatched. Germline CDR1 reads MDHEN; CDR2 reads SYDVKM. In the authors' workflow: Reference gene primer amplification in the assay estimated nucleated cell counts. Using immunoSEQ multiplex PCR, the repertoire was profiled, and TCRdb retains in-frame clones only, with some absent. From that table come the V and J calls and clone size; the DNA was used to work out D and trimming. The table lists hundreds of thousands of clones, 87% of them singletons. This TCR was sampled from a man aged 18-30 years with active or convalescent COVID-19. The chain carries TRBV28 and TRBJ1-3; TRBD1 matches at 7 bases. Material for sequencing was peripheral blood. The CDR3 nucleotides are TGTGCCAGCAGTTTACTAGACAGGGACGGAAACACCATATATTTT. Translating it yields CASSLLDRDGNTIYF.